Below are 21 T cell receptor beta chains sequenced from a single sample in a study of blood T cell repertoires in COVID-19. TCRdb's table, derived via immunoSEQ multiplex PCR, lists solely in-frame clones and lacks some. Among about 85,000 clones listed, approximately 84% were seen once. Sequencing was performed on peripheral blood. The receptors stem from a human donor in a cohort sampled during active COVID-19.

The chain couples TRBV4-1 to TRBJ2-3; possibly TRBD2 for D (6 bases). The V end lost 3 bases, the J end lost 0 bases, and 7 bases lay between the germline ends. From germline, CDR1 is MGHRA and CDR2 YSYEKL. The length of the CDR3 is 14 residues. The CDR3 here is CASSHGLSTDTQYF. The CDR3 DNA reads TGCGCCAGCAGCCATGGACTAAGCACAGATACGCAGTATTTT.

The chain combines TRBV3-1 (or the pseudogene TRBV3-2) with TRBJ1-4, with D maybe TRBD1 (6 bases). V was trimmed by 2 bases and J by 7 bases, leaving 17 bases between them. CDR3 size: 16 residues. CDR1 LGHDT and CDR2 YNNKEL come from the germline V gene (reference sequence). DNA of the CDR3: TGTGCCAGCAGCCAAAGGGGGAGCGGGACGGGTGAAAAACTGTTTTTT. It specifies CASSQRGSGTGEKLFF.

The V and J genes are TRBV2 and TRBJ2-2, with D uncertain. Looked up from germline, CDR1 is SNHLY and CDR2 is FYNNEI. Trimming removed 0 bases at V and 4 bases at J, with 15 bases between. This CDR3 spans 17 amino acids. For the CDR3, the DNA is TGTGCCAGCAGTGAAGCTCATGACACTGTATTCACCGGGGAGCTGTTTTTT. Translated, it gives CASSEAHDTVFTGELFF.

CDR3 bases: TGTGCCAGCAGCGTCCCGACTAGCTCCGGGGAGCTGTTTTTT. Its translation is CASSVPTSSGELFF. J is TRBJ2-2 and V is TRBV9, with 7 bases fitting TRBD2. The CDR3 loop spans 14 amino acids. Germline lookup yields CDR1 SGDLS and CDR2 YYNGEE. V was pared by 2 bases and J by 6 bases, with 4 bases of the junction left unmatched. Supplemented by reference TRBV9 and TRBJ2-2, the full variable domain reads DSGVTQTPKHLITATGQRVTLRCSPRSGDLSVYWYQQSLDQGLQFLIQYYNGEERAKGNILERFSAQQFPDLHSELNLSSLELGDSALYFCASSVPTSSGELFFGEGSRLTVL.

V gene TRBV9 combines with J gene TRBJ2-7, with D hard to call. Germline lookup yields CDR1 SGDLS and CDR2 YYNGEE. Trimming removed 5 bases at V and 1 base at J, with 10 bases between. This CDR3 has 13 residues. CDR3 nucleotide sequence: TGTGCCAGCAGAGCAGACGGGTCCTACGAGCAGTACTTC. This encodes CASRADGSYEQYF.

V usage is TRBV19 and J usage is TRBJ2-7; TRBD1 matches at 9 bases. The CDR3 has 14 amino acids. J lost 3 bases, V lost 5 bases, and 5 bases had no gene match. CDR1 and CDR2 from the germline V gene are LNHDA and SQIVND (reference sequence). The CDR3 DNA reads TGTGCCAGTAGTGTGCGGGACAGGGACTACGAGCAGTACTTC. It is translated as CASSVRDRDYEQYF.

The J gene is TRBJ2-4, the V gene TRBV7-6; 10 bases align to TRBD1. Germline assignment: CDR1 SGHVS and CDR2 FNYEAQ. With V trimmed by 4 bases and J by 3 bases, 9 bases remained unmatched. This CDR3 is built from 17 residues. The CDR3 nucleotides are TGTGCCAGCAGCTCGCTCCGGGACAGGGGATACAAAAACATTCAGTACTTC. It yields the protein CASSSLRDRGYKNIQYF.

The V call is TRBV12-3 or TRBV12-4, the J call TRBJ1-1, with 9 bases that match TRBD1. V shed 4 bases, J shed 6 bases, and the junction held 3 bases outside the gene matches. This CDR3 is 13 amino acids long. This CDR3 is CASSSRQGAEAFF. The CDR3 nucleotides are TGTGCCAGCAGTTCCCGACAGGGGGCTGAAGCTTTCTTT.

This chain joins TRBV6-5 and TRBJ2-7; unclear D gene. Germline CDR1 and CDR2: MNHEY and SVGAGI. This CDR3 region has 13 residues. Trimming shortened V by 11 bases and J by 2 bases, and 16 bases separated the two germline ends. The CDR3 DNA sequence: TGTGCCGCCCCTTCCTCTAACGCCTACGAGCAGTACTTC. It encodes CAAPSSNAYEQYF.

This chain uses TRBV6-5 with TRBJ2-2, with TRBD1 as a possible D gene (5 bases). The CDR3 consists of 14 residues. V was pared by 7 bases and J by 8 bases, with 17 bases between. Per the germline V gene, CDR1 is MNHEY and CDR2 is SVGAGI. The CDR3 DNA reads TGTGCCAGCAACCCCGATCCCTCAGGGGGGGAGCTGTTTTTT. Translating it yields CASNPDPSGGELFF.

This sequence joins TRBV24-1 and TRBJ2-1, with 9 nucleotides matching TRBD1. The V gene end was trimmed by 3 bases and the J gene end by 5 bases; junction bases not matched to a gene: 7. This CDR3 spans 16 amino acids. Germline V gives CDR1 KGHDR, CDR2 SFDVKD. The CDR3 here is CATSDRTGVADNEQFF. CDR3 DNA sequence: TGTGCCACCAGTGATAGGACAGGGGTCGCGGACAATGAGCAGTTCTTC.

CDR3 loop: CSASWLGGGAGETQYF. CDR3 DNA: TGCAGTGCCAGTTGGCTGGGCGGGGGCGCAGGGGAGACCCAGTACTTC. This chain joins TRBV20-1 and TRBJ2-5; D perhaps matches TRBD2 (7 bases). The CDR3 extends over 16 amino acids. The germline V gene encodes CDR1 DFQATT and CDR2 SNEGSKA (reference sequence). Between the trimmed V and J ends, which lost 6 bases and 5 bases, there was a span of 25 bases.

This chain uses TRBV20-1 with TRBJ1-2, with TRBD1 identical over 8 bases. Germline values: CDR1 DFQATT, CDR2 SNEGSKA (reference sequence). The ends lost 4 bases at V and 12 bases at J; junction bases unmatched: 7. This CDR3 has 11 residues. CDR3 protein: CSANPAGGHTF. Written as DNA, the CDR3 is TGCAGTGCTAATCCGGCAGGGGGCCACACCTTC.

The rearrangement links TRBV6-4 to TRBJ1-3; TRBD1 is a possible D gene (6 bases). V dropped 7 bases and J dropped 4 bases, with 8 bases sitting between them. Per the germline V gene, CDR1 is MRHNA and CDR2 is SNTAGT. This CDR3 spans 12 amino acids. The CDR3 DNA reads TGTGCCAGCACAGGGGTAGGAAACACCATATATTTT. This translates into CASTGVGNTIYF.

This clone was detected only once. The rearrangement joins TRBV7-6 to TRBJ2-5, with 9 nucleotides matching TRBD1. Germline trimming cut 1 base from V and 4 bases from J; bases unmatched to any gene: 4. The CDR3 consists of 15 residues. CDR1 and CDR2 (germline): SGHVS, FNYEAQ. The CDR3 spells CASSLVGQGRETQYF. The CDR3 DNA follows: TGTGCCAGCAGCTTAGTGGGACAGGGTAGAGAGACCCAGTACTTC.

In nucleotides, the CDR3 is TGTGCCAGCAGCCAACCCATTCGGGGTTGGAAGGGCTCTGGAAACACCATATATTTT. Translating gives CASSQPIRGWKGSGNTIYF. The rearrangement joins TRBV11-2 to TRBJ1-3; D ambiguous. V lost 5 bases and J lost 0, with 23 bases in between. Germline assignment: CDR1 SGHAT and CDR2 FQNNGV. The CDR3 contains 19 residues.

J is TRBJ2-2 and V is TRBV5-4, with 9 bases lining up with TRBD1. This CDR3 contains 17 residues. Losses at the gene ends were 4 bases for V and 5 bases for J; bases not matched to a gene: 12. CDR1 SGHNT and CDR2 YYREEE come from the germline V gene (reference sequence). The CDR3 sequence is CASSPNQLQGATGELFF. The CDR3 nucleotides read TGTGCCAGCAGCCCGAACCAGCTACAGGGGGCAACCGGGGAGCTGTTTTTT.

The chain recombines TRBV29-1 with TRBJ2-3; 8 bases line up with TRBD2. This CDR3 has 13 amino acids. Losses at the gene ends were 5 bases for V and 5 bases for J; bases not matched to a gene: 6. Germline V gene sequence: CDR1 SQVTM, CDR2 ANQGSEA. The CDR3 DNA reads as TGCAGCGTTACGGTAGCGGGGAAAGATACGCAGTATTTT. Translated: CSVTVAGKDTQYF.

This clone was seen only a few times. The chain combines TRBV18 with TRBJ2-3; TRBD2 is a possible D gene (6 bases). Trimming shortened V by 0 bases and J by 2 bases, and 12 bases separated the two germline ends. Germline loops: CDR1 KGHSH, CDR2 LQKENI. The CDR3 covers 16 residues. The CDR3 sequence is CASSPPGTYLTDTQYF. CDR3 bases: TGTGCCAGCTCACCACCCGGGACTTACCTCACAGATACGCAGTATTTT.

The chain is built from TRBV5-1 and TRBJ2-3, with 10 bases that match TRBD2. CDR1 and CDR2 from the germline V gene are SGHRS and YFSETQ. V trimming: 2 bases; J trimming: 0 bases; junction bases outside the gene matches: 3. The CDR3 runs 16 residues. The CDR3 sequence is CASSLLTSGSTDTQYF. In DNA form, the CDR3 reads TGCGCCAGCAGCTTATTGACTAGCGGGAGCACAGATACGCAGTATTTT.

This rearrangement joins TRBV9 to TRBJ2-3, with 9 bases aligning to TRBD1. V was pared by 4 bases and J by 3 bases, with 9 bases of the junction left unmatched. This CDR3 has 16 amino acids. Looked up from germline, CDR1 is SGDLS and CDR2 is YYNGEE. The CDR3, as DNA: TGTGCCAGCAGCCCCACAGGGGGCGCTGGTACAGATACGCAGTATTTT. Translation: CASSPTGGAGTDTQYF.